This is a list of T cell receptor beta chains from one sample in a study of shared clonotypes between healthy human individuals. Only in-frame clones appear in the TCRdb table, and some are missing; sequencing was by immunoSEQ multiplex PCR. The repertoire holds around 1.1 million clones, with approximately 80% as singletons. The sample consisted of memory CD4+ T cells from PBMCs. These receptor sequences come from a man between 18 and 29 years old in good health. Some clones in this sample may be carry-over from other donors' samples. The CDR3 runs from the conserved cysteine through the conserved F or W. The D gene is left open where the match is weak. Clone size is shown for a subset of rows, as once, few, many or a class of expanded clone.

>TRBJ1-3|.|TRBV30|.
TGTGCCTGGAGTGGAGGGGGGGGAACGTCCGGAAACACCATATATTTT
CAWSGGGGTSGNTIYF
>TRBJ1-1|.|TRBV11-2|.
TGTGCCAGCAGCTTAGATCGGGGGGCTGAAGCTTTCTTT
CASSLDRGAEAFF
>TRBJ2-4|.|TRBV6-6|.
TGTGCCAGCGCCACGGGGGCCAAAAACATTCAGTACTTC
CASATGAKNIQYF
>TRBJ1-2|.|TRBV6-6|.
TGTGCCAGCAGCGAGGACAGCCGGTATGGCTACACCTTC
CASSEDSRYGYTF
>TRBJ2-7|.|TRBV5-1|TRBD2
TGCGCCAGCAGCTTGGGGACTAGTTGGTACGAGCAGTACTTC
CASSLGTSWYEQYF
>TRBJ2-5|.|TRBV27|TRBD2
TGTGCCAGCAGACTAGCGGGAGGAAGGGAGACCCAGTACTTC
CASRLAGGRETQYF
>TRBJ1-4|.|TRBV10-3|TRBD1
TGTGCCATCAGTGATGCGGCCGGCGCAGTGACAGGGCCAAATGAAAAACTGTTTTTT
CAISDAAGAVTGPNEKLFF
>TRBJ1-2|.|TRBV7-9|.
TGTGCCAGCAGCTTAGCTGGGTGGAACTATGGCTACACCTTC
CASSLAGWNYGYTF
>TRBJ2-1|many|TRBV19|TRBD1
TGTGCCAGTACCAAAAGAGGACAGGGCAATGAGCAGTTCTTC
CASTKRGQGNEQFF
>TRBJ1-2|.|TRBV5-1|.
TGCGCCAGCAGCTTGGATGGGGAGATCTATGGCTACACCTTC
CASSLDGEIYGYTF
>TRBJ2-3|.|TRBV6-6|.
TGTGCCAGCAGTCCGGTCGCTTGGATGGCAGATACGCAGTATTTT
CASSPVAWMADTQYF
>TRBJ2-5|.|TRBV5-4|.
TGTGCCAGCAGCTTCGTAGAGACCCAGTACTTC
CASSFVETQYF
>TRBJ1-2|.|TRBV28|TRBD1
TGTGCCAGCAGTTTAGGAGGACAGGGGGGAGGTAATGGCTACACCTTC
CASSLGGQGGGNGYTF
>TRBJ2-5|.|TRBV30|.
TGTGCCTGGAGTATGGACCAAGAGACCCAGTACTTC
CAWSMDQETQYF
>TRBJ1-2|.|TRBV4-2|.
TGTGCCAGCAGCCACCCCTGGGCAGGGCAGGGGTATGGCTACACCTTC
CASSHPWAGQGYGYTF
>TRBJ2-3|.|TRBV28|.
TGTGCCAGCAGTTCACCCTCCGGGGGGCCCCGCACAGATACGCAGTATTTT
CASSSPSGGPRTDTQYF
>TRBJ2-5|.|TRBV2|.
TGTGCCAGCAGTGAAGTTGAGACCCAGTACTTC
CASSEVETQYF
>TRBJ2-1|once|TRBV18|TRBD2
TGTGCCAGCTCACCAGCGGGACTAGCCTACAATGAGCAGTTCTTC
CASSPAGLAYNEQFF
>TRBJ1-1|.|TRBV2|.
TGTGCCAGCAGTGTGCGGGCCATGAACACTGAAGCTTTCTTT
CASSVRAMNTEAFF
>TRBJ1-1|.|TRBV4-2|.
TGTGCCAGCAGCCCAAGGGGGAGCACTGAAGCTTTCTTT
CASSPRGSTEAFF
>TRBJ1-2|.|TRBV9|.
TGTGCCAGCAGCACCGACCCCGGAGCGGTTGGCTACACCTTC
CASSTDPGAVGYTF
>TRBJ2-5|.|TRBV30|.
TGTGCCTGGAGAGCTTTGGACAGCCGCCAAGAGACCCAGTACTTC
CAWRALDSRQETQYF
>TRBJ2-4|.|TRBV11-2|.
TGTGCCAGCAGGGACGGGGCTAGAAAAAACATTCAGTACTTC
CASRDGARKNIQYF
>TRBJ1-1|.|TRBV20-1|TRBD1
TGCAGTGCTGACAGGGCAGAGAAAGCTTTCTTT
CSADRAEKAFF
>TRBJ1-2|.|TRBV27|TRBD1
TGTGCCAGCAGTTTGGGACAGGGGGTGGTCTATGGCTACACCTTC
CASSLGQGVVYGYTF
>TRBJ1-1|.|TRBV2|.
TGTGCCAGCACCCTCGGGGGTAGGACTGAAGCTTTCTTT
CASTLGGRTEAFF
>TRBJ1-4|.|TRBV7-2|.
TGTGCCAGCAGCTTACTTGGACGGAGTAATGAAAAACTGTTTTTT
CASSLLGRSNEKLFF
>TRBJ2-5|once|TRBV4-2|TRBD1
TGTGCCAGCAGCCAGAGCCGGGACAGCTATATCCAAGAGACCCAGTACTTC
CASSQSRDSYIQETQYF
>TRBJ1-4|.|TRBV2|TRBD1
TGTGCCAGCAAAGGGGGCGGGGATGAAAAACTGTTTTTT
CASKGGGDEKLFF
>TRBJ2-7|.|TRBV7-2|.
TGTGCCAGCAGCGCTCGGTCGGGACCGCCATCCTACGAGCAGTACTTC
CASSARSGPPSYEQYF
>TRBJ2-7|.|TRBV6-5|.
TGTGCCAGCAGTTACGGGTTCGGGTCCTACGAGCAGTACTTC
CASSYGFGSYEQYF
>TRBJ2-2|.|TRBV7-9|.
TGTGCCAGCAGCCGTCGGGGCGGATACCCCACCGGGGAGCTGTTTTTT
CASSRRGGYPTGELFF
>TRBJ1-1|.|TRBV11-2|TRBD1
TGTGCCAGCAGCTTAGGGACAGGGAACACTGAAGCTTTCTTT
CASSLGTGNTEAFF
>TRBJ2-7|.|TRBV14|TRBD1
TGTGCCAGCAGCCAAAATTCCGGGACAGGGGTCCACGAGCAGTACTTC
CASSQNSGTGVHEQYF
>TRBJ2-3|.|TRBV28|.
TGTGCCAGCAATCGAGAACTCGATACGCAGTATTTT
CASNRELDTQYF
>TRBJ1-1|few|TRBV30|.
TGTGCCTGGAGTGAGGCACCTCGGTACACTGAAGCTTTCTTT
CAWSEAPRYTEAFF
>TRBJ2-1|.|TRBV30|.
TGTGCCTGGAGTGGGGGGGCTGGTGAGCAGTTCTTC
CAWSGGAGEQFF
>TRBJ1-4|.|TRBV28|.
TGTGCCAGCAGTTTATGGGCAGGGAAACTGTTTTTT
CASSLWAGKLFF
>TRBJ2-2|.|TRBV11-2|TRBD1
TGTGCCAGCAGCTCGATACAAGGCCCAGGGGGTTACACCGGGGAGCTGTTTTTT
CASSSIQGPGGYTGELFF
>TRBJ1-3|.|TRBV9|.
TGTGCCAGCAGCGGAGGCAGGGTGACTGGAAACACCATATATTTT
CASSGGRVTGNTIYF
>TRBJ2-7|.|TRBV1|.
TGCACCAGCAGCCAAGAGGGACAGGGAGGGTTGTACGAGCAGTACTTC
CTSSQEGQGGLYEQYF
>TRBJ1-1|many|TRBV18|.
TGTGCCAGCTCACCACAGGCGAACACTGAAGCTTTCTTT
CASSPQANTEAFF
>TRBJ1-1|few|TRBV7-3|.
TGTGCCAGCAGCTTAACGGGAGGGACTAAAGCTTTCTTT
CASSLTGGTKAFF
>TRBJ2-3|.|TRBV9|TRBD1
TGTGCCAGCAGGGCCGGGACAGGGGACCCCACAGATACGCAGTATTTT
CASRAGTGDPTDTQYF
>TRBJ2-5|.|TRBV29-1|TRBD2
TGCAGCGTTGCCTCCGGGACTAGCTTCGAAGGGACCCAGTACTTC
CSVASGTSFEGTQYF
>TRBJ2-7|.|TRBV28|.
TGTGCCAGCAGTTTTATCCGCAGGCCCGAGCAGTACTTC
CASSFIRRPEQYF
>TRBJ1-3|once|TRBV19|.
TGTGCCAGTAGTGCCGGATCAGATAGGGTTCGTAGTGGAAACACCATATATTTT
CASSAGSDRVRSGNTIYF
>TRBJ2-7|once|TRBV6-5|TRBD1
TGTGCCAGCAGTTTCGGACAGGGTGGCGAGCAGTACTTC
CASSFGQGGEQYF
>TRBJ2-7|.|TRBV5-4|.
TGTGCCAGCAGCTTGAGTTTAGGTACGCCCCCCACCGAGCAGTACTTC
CASSLSLGTPPTEQYF
>TRBJ2-3|.|TRBV19|.
TGTGCCAGTAGTATCGTGGGTACGCAGTATTTT
CASSIVGTQYF
>TRBJ1-4|.|TRBV28|.
TGTGCCAGCACCGGGGACTCTCGGGAAAAACTGTTTTTT
CASTGDSREKLFF
>TRBJ1-2|many|TRBV4-2|.
TGTGCCAGCAGCCAAGAAAACAGGCTTGCTAACTATGGCTACACCTTC
CASSQENRLANYGYTF
>TRBJ1-5|.|TRBV4-1|TRBD1
TGCGCCAGCAGCCAAAGATCGGACAGGCATACTAGCAATCAGCCCCAGCATTTT
CASSQRSDRHTSNQPQHF
>TRBJ2-7|once|TRBV27|.
TGTGCCAGCAGCTTGGCGGGGTATGCCTACGAGCAGTACTTC
CASSLAGYAYEQYF
>TRBJ2-1|once|TRBV23-1|.
TGCGCCAGCCGATACCGGGACCAGTACTACAATGAGCAGTTCTTC
CASRYRDQYYNEQFF
>TRBJ1-1|.|TRBV28|.
.
CASSSSLTEAFF
>TRBJ2-3|few|TRBV7-3|.
TGTGCCAGCAGCTTAGCTCCAGGAAGCACAGATACGCAGTATTTT
CASSLAPGSTDTQYF